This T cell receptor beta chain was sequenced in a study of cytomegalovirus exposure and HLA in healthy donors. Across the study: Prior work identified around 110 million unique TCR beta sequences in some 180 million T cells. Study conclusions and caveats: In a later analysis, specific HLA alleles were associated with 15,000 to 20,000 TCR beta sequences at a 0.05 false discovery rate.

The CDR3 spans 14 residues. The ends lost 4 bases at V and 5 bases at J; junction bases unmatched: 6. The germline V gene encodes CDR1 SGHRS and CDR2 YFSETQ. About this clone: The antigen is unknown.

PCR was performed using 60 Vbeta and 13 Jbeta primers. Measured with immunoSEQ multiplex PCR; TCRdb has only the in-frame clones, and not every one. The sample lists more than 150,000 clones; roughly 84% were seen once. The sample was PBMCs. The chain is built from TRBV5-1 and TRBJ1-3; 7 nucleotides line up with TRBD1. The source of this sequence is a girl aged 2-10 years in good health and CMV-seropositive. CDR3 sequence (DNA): TGCGCCAGCAGCGTTGACAGGGTCAGAAACACCATATATTTT. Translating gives CASSVDRVRNTIYF. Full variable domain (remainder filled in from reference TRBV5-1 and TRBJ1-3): KAGVTQTPRYLIKTRGQQVTLSCSPISGHRSVSWYQQTPGQGLQFLFEYFSETQRNKGNFPGRFSGRQFSNSRSEMNVSTLELGDSALYLCASSVDRVRNTIYFGEGSWLTVV.